The entry that follows covers one TCR beta chain sequence. V lost 5 bases, J lost 4 bases, and 14 bases lay in between. Germline V gene sequence: CDR1 MDHEN, CDR2 SYDVKM. This CDR3 is built from 14 residues. This entry comes from a study of control samples from healthy donors and cancer patients. This table comes from immunoSEQ multiplex PCR, and its TCRdb copy is limited to in-frame clones, with some not included. The top ten hold 0.95% to 1.5% of the sample, which has around 71,000 clones, 90% seen once. The sequence came from a woman aged 50 to 60 with colorectal cancer. The chain is built from TRBV28 and TRBJ1-2; D is perhaps TRBD1 (5 bases). The sequenced material came from PBMCs. CDR3 coding DNA: TGTGCCAGCAGTAGGGGACGCCCGGGCTATGGCTACACCTTC. It translates to CASSRGRPGYGYTF.